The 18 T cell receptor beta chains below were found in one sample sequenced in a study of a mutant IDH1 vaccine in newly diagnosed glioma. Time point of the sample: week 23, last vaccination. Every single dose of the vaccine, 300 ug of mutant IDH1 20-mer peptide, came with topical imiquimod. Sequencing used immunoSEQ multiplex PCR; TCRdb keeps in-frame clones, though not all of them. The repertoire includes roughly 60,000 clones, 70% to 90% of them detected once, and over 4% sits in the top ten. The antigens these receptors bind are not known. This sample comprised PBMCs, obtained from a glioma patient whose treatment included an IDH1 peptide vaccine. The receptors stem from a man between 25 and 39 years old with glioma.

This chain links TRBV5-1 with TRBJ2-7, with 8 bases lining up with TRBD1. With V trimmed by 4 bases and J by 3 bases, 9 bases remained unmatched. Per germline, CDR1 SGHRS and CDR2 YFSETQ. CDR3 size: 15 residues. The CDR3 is CASSPGQGKGYEQYF. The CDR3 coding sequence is TGCGCCAGCAGCCCAGGACAGGGAAAGGGCTACGAGCAGTACTTC.

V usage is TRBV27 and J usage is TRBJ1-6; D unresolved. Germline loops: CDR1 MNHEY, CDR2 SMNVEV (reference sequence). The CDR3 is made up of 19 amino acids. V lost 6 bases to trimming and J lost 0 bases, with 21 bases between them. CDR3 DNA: TGTGCCAGCAGACCAAGAGGACCATACGGGAGCTCCTATAATTCACCCCTCCACTTT. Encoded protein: CASRPRGPYGSSYNSPLHF.

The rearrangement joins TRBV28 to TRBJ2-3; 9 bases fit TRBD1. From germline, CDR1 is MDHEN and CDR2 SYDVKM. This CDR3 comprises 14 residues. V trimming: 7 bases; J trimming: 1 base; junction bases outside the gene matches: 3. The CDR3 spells CASKRTGGTDTQYF. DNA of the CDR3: TGTGCCAGCAAACGGACAGGGGGCACAGATACGCAGTATTTT.

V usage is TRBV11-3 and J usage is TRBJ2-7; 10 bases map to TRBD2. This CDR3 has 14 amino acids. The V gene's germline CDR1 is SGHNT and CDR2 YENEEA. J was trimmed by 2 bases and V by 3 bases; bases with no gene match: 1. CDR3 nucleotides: TGTGCCAGCAGCTTCAGCGGGGGGGCCTACGAGCAGTACTTC. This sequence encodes CASSFSGGAYEQYF.

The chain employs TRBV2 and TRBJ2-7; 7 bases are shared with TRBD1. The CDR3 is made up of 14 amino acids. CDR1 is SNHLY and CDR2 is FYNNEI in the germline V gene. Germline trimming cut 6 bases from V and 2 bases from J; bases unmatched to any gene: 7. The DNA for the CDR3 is TGTGCCAGCAGCTACACCGACAGGGCCTACGAGCAGTACTTC. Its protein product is CASSYTDRAYEQYF.

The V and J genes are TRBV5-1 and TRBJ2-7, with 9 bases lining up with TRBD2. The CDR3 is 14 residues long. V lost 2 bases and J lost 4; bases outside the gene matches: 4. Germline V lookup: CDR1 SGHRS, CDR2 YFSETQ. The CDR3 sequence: CASSLGTSLYEQYF. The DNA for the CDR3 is TGCGCCAGCAGCTTAGGGACTAGCCTATACGAGCAGTACTTC.

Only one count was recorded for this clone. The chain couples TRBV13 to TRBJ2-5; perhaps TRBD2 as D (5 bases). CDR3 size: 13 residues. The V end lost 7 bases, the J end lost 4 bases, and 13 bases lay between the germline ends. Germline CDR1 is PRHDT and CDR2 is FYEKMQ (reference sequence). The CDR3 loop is CASMERGGETQYF. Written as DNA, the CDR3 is TGTGCCAGCATGGAACGGGGTGGAGAGACCCAGTACTTC.

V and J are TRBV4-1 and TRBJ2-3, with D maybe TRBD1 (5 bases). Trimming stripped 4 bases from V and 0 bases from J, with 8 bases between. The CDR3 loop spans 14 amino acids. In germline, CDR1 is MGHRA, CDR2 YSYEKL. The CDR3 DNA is TGCGCCAGCAGCCGGGGCTTCAGCACAGATACGCAGTATTTT. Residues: CASSRGFSTDTQYF.

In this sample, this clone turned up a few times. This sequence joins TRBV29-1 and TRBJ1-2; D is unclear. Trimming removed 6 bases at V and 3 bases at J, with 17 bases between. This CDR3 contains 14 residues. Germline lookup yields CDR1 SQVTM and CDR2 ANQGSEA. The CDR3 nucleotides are TGCAGCGTCCAAGAGATCCCGGTTGACTATGGCTACACCTTC. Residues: CSVQEIPVDYGYTF.

The CDR3 DNA is TGTGCCAGCAGCTTTATGCGTGGGGAGACCCAGTACTTC. Its protein is CASSFMRGETQYF. V and J are TRBV7-6 and TRBJ2-5; D gene uncertain. This CDR3 spans 13 amino acids. The ends were cut back, 3 bases at V and 5 bases at J, with 10 bases in the middle. Germline V gene lookup returns CDR1 SGHVS and CDR2 FNYEAQ.

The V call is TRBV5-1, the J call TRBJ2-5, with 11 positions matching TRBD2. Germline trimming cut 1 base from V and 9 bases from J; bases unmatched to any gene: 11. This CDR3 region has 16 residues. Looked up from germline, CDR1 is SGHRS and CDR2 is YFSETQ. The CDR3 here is CASSLRASGGSGPQYF. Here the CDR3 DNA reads TGCGCCAGCAGCTTGAGGGCTAGCGGGGGGTCGGGTCCCCAGTACTTC. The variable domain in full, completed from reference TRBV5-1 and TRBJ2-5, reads KAGVTQTPRYLIKTRGQQVTLSCSPISGHRSVSWYQQTPGQGLQFLFEYFSETQRNKGNFPGRFSGRQFSNSRSEMNVSTLELGDSALYLCASSLRASGGSGPQYFGPGTRLLVL.

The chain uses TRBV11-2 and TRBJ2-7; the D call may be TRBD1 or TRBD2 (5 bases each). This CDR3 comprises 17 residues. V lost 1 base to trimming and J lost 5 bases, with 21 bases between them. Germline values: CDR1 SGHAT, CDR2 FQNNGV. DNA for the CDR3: TGTGCCAGCAGCTTAGGACTCGGGGCTATTCAGGGCGACGAGCAGTACTTC. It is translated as CASSLGLGAIQGDEQYF.

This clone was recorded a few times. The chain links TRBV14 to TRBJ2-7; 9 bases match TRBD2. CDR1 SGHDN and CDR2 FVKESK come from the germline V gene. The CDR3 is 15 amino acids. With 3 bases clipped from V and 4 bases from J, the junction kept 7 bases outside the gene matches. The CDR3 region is CASSHAGGISYEQYF. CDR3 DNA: TGTGCCAGCAGCCACGCGGGGGGGATATCTTACGAGCAGTACTTC.

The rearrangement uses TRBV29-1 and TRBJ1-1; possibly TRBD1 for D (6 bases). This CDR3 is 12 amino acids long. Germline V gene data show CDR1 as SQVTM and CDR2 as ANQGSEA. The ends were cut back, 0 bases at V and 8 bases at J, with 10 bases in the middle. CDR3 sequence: CSVEDRGLEAFF. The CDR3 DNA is TGCAGCGTTGAAGATCGGGGGCTGGAAGCTTTCTTT.

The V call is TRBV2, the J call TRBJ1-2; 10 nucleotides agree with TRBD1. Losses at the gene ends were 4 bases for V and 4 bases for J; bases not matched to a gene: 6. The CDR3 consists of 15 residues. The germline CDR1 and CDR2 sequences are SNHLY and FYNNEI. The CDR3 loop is CASSALRQGAYGYTF. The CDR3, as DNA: TGTGCCAGCAGTGCTTTGAGACAGGGGGCCTATGGCTACACCTTC.

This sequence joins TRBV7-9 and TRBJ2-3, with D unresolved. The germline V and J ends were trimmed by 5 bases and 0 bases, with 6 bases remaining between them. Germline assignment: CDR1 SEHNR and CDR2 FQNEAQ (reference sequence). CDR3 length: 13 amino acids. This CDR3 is CASSVLSTDTQYF. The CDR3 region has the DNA TGTGCCAGCAGCGTATTGAGCACAGATACGCAGTATTTT.

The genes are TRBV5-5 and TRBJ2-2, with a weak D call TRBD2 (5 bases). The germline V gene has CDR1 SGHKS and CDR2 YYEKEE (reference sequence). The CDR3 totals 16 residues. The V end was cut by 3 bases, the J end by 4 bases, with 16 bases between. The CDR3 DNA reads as TGTGCCAGCAGCTCCTTTCAGCGGCGGATCACCGGGGAGCTGTTTTTT. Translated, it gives CASSSFQRRITGELFF.

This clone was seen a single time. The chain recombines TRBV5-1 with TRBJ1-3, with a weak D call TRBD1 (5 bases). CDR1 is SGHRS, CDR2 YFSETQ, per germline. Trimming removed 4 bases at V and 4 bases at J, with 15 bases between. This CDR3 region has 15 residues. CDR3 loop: CASSPDSTSGNTIYF. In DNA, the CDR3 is TGCGCCAGCAGCCCAGACAGTACCTCCGGAAACACCATATATTTT.